This entry lists 6 T cell receptor beta chains sequenced from one sample in a study of T cell responses to AZD1222 COVID-19 vaccine. The assay was immunoSEQ multiplex PCR, and TCRdb's table has in-frame clones only and misses some. Here the sample spans about 140,000 clones, approximately 90% being singletons. The sample consisted of peripheral blood, taken on day 0 of AZD1222 vaccination. The receptors derive from an adult in good health.

This chain links TRBV5-1 with TRBJ1-1, with D possibly TRBD1 on 5 matching bases. The CDR3 contains 14 residues. The germline V gene has CDR1 SGHRS and CDR2 YFSETQ. The V end lost 5 bases, the J end lost 1 base, and 12 bases lay between the germline ends. The CDR3 DNA is TGCGCCAGCAGGGAGCATGACAGGAACACTGAAGCTTTCTTT. This codes for CASREHDRNTEAFF.

The chain is built from TRBV29-1 and TRBJ2-2; TRBD1 agrees at 12 bases. The V gene's germline CDR1 is SQVTM and CDR2 ANQGSEA. J was trimmed by 4 bases and V by 4 bases; bases with no gene match: 4. The CDR3 is made up of 15 amino acids. Here the CDR3 reads CSVAPGQGATGELFF. Here the CDR3 DNA reads TGCAGCGTTGCGCCGGGACAGGGGGCCACCGGGGAGCTGTTTTTT.

There are a few counts of this clone. The rearrangement joins TRBV10-3 to TRBJ1-1; D gene uncertain. V lost 4 bases and J 5 bases, leaving 8 bases between the germline ends. CDR3 length equals 12 residues. Looked up from germline, CDR1 is ENHRY and CDR2 is SYGVKD. Here the CDR3 reads CAISVWGTEAFF. As DNA, the CDR3 is TGTGCCATCAGTGTGTGGGGAACTGAAGCTTTCTTT.

This chain connects TRBV2 to TRBJ1-6; no firm D call. V was cut by 6 bases and J by 0 bases, with 9 bases left in between. This CDR3 is built from 15 residues. CDR1 SNHLY and CDR2 FYNNEI come from the germline V gene. The CDR3 nucleotides are TGTGCCAGCAGGCGAGATAACTCCTATAATTCACCCCTCCACTTT. It specifies CASRRDNSYNSPLHF.

The CDR3 DNA follows: TGTGCCATCAGTGTTGGGGTGGCATCCTACAATGAGCAGTTCTTC. Amino acid sequence: CAISVGVASYNEQFF. This sequence joins TRBV10-3 and TRBJ2-1; D is uncertain. With 4 bases removed from V and 1 base from J, the gap between germline ends came to 11 bases. The germline CDR1 and CDR2 sequences are ENHRY and SYGVKD. The CDR3 contains 15 residues.

The chain couples TRBV6-1 to TRBJ1-2, with TRBD1 as a possible D gene (5 bases). V was trimmed by 4 bases and J by 0 bases, leaving 15 bases between them. Germline values: CDR1 MNHNS, CDR2 SASEGT. The CDR3 is made up of 16 amino acids. CDR3 residues: CASSGGRASANYGYTF. CDR3 in DNA: TGTGCCAGCAGTGGGGGACGGGCCTCAGCTAACTATGGCTACACCTTC.